This TCR beta chain was found in a study of blood T cell repertoires in COVID-19. Study background: The cDNA or gDNA used as material had been derived from T cells, B-cell-depleted T cells, or PBMCs.

Generated by immunoSEQ multiplex PCR, the TCRdb table keeps only in-frame clones and is missing some. The repertoire has roughly 140,000 clones, around 90% of them found once; the top ten carry 1.5% to 2%. Germline assignment: CDR1 SGHNT and CDR2 YYREEE (reference sequence). The V end was cut by 3 bases, the J end by 1 base, with 10 bases between. The CDR3 is 15 residues long. Specimen: peripheral blood. V gene TRBV5-4 combines with J gene TRBJ2-2; the D gene is possibly TRBD1 (6 bases). The TCR originated in a man aged 70-80 years with acute or convalescent COVID-19. The DNA for the CDR3 is TGTGCCAGCAGCTCACAGGGTTGGAACACCGGGGAGCTGTTTTTT. It is translated as CASSSQGWNTGELFF.